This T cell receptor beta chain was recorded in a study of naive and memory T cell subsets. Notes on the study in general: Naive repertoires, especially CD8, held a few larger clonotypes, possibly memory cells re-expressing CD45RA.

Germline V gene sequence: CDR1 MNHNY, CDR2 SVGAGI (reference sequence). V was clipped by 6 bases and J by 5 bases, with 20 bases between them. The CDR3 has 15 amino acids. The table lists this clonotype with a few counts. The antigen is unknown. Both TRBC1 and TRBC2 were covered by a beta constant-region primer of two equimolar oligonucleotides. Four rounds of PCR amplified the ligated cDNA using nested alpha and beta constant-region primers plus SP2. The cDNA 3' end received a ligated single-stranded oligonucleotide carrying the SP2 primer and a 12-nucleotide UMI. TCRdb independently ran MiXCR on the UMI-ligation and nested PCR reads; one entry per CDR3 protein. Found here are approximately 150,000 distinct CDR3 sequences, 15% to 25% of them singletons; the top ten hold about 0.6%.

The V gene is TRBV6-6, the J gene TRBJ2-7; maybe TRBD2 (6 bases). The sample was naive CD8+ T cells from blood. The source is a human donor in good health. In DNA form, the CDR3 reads TGTGCCAGCAGCCAGGACTACCCGGAAAGTGACGAGCAGTACTTC. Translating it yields CASSQDYPESDEQYF.